Listed here is a single TCR beta chain. Sequencing used immunoSEQ multiplex PCR; TCRdb keeps in-frame clones, though not all of them. The repertoire holds 150,000 to 200,000 clones, with about four fifths as singletons. This CDR3 is built from 19 residues. The germline gives CDR1 MNHEY, CDR2 SMNVEV (reference sequence). The V segment lost 2 bases and the J segment 7 bases; nucleotides outside the gene matches: 22. This entry comes from a study of blood T cell repertoires in COVID-19. The clonotype was recovered from a woman over 75 with COVID-19, enrolled during active disease. Sequencing input: peripheral blood. The chain has TRBV27 and TRBJ2-7; 8 bases are a match to TRBD1. Written as DNA, the CDR3 is TGTGCCAGCAGTTTAGGGTCCTCTTGGGCAGGGGGCTCGCTGGGAGAGCAGTACTTC. It is translated as CASSLGSSWAGGSLGEQYF.